Shown below are 22 T cell receptor beta chains from a single sample sequenced in a study of shared clonotypes between healthy human individuals (dated by TCRdb to the early 2020s). Library prep was done by the immunoSEQ multiplex PCR assay. Drawn from immuneACCESS, this table holds only the in-frame rearrangements with V and J called that TCRdb kept. Clones are partly lost; checked studies trace under half to an unresolved V gene and leave the rest unexplained. A total of over a million clones appear in this sample, around 78% of them only once. The top ten hold more than 0.45% of the sample. What was sequenced was memory CD4+ T cells from PBMCs. Reading the label with the study, this specimen's cell subset or site is: CD45RA-negative fraction. The receptors here all came from a man aged 18 to 35 in good health. Some clones in this sample may be carry-over from other donors' samples.

The chain has TRBV13 and TRBJ2-7, with 9 bases lining up with TRBD1. This CDR3 is 14 amino acids long. Per the germline V gene, CDR1 is PRHDT and CDR2 is FYEKMQ (reference sequence). Germline trimming cut 3 bases from V and 5 bases from J; bases unmatched to any gene: 5. CDR3 DNA sequence: TGTGCCAGCAGCTTGAGGACAGGGGTCCACGAGCAGTACTTC. Translating it yields CASSLRTGVHEQYF.

The V gene is TRBV2, the J gene TRBJ2-3, with D possibly matching TRBD2 (6 bases). The germline CDR1 and CDR2 sequences are SNHLY and FYNNEI. Trimming cost V 6 bases and J 2 bases, with 9 bases left between them. This CDR3 comprises 13 residues. CDR3: CASRRDSTDTQYF. The CDR3 nucleotides are TGTGCCAGCAGGCGGGACTCCACAGATACGCAGTATTTT.

The rearrangement joins TRBV7-6 to TRBJ1-3, with D possibly TRBD1 on 5 matching bases. CDR3 length: 15 residues. Trimming stripped 5 bases from V and 4 bases from J, with 15 bases between. Germline CDR1 is SGHVS and CDR2 is FNYEAQ. Written as DNA, the CDR3 is TGTGCCAGCAGCCCCCTCAGGGTCTTCGGAAACACCATATATTTT. Its protein product is CASSPLRVFGNTIYF.

The table lists this clone with many counts. This CDR3 reads CASSTRGQDTQYF. For the CDR3, the DNA is TGTGCCAGCAGCACCAGGGGACAAGATACGCAGTATTTT. This rearrangement joins TRBV9 to TRBJ2-3; the D gene is possibly TRBD1 (6 bases). This CDR3 is 13 amino acids long. Germline values: CDR1 SGDLS, CDR2 YYNGEE. The ends were cut back, 4 bases at V and 5 bases at J, with 11 bases in the middle. The full variable domain, its missing parts supplied by reference TRBV9 and TRBJ2-3, is DSGVTQTPKHLITATGQRVTLRCSPRSGDLSVYWYQQSLDQGLQFLIQYYNGEERAKGNILERFSAQQFPDLHSELNLSSLELGDSALYFCASSTRGQDTQYFGPGTRLTVL.

The rearrangement links TRBV28 to TRBJ2-2; TRBD2 aligns across 10 bases. The junction had 3 bases not matched to a gene; V was cut back by 3 bases and J by 2 bases. There are 16 residues in the CDR3. The germline V gene encodes CDR1 MDHEN and CDR2 SYDVKM. In DNA form, the CDR3 reads TGTGCCAGCAGTTTCGGACTAGCGGATAACACCGGGGAGCTGTTTTTT. It encodes CASSFGLADNTGELFF.

The V call is TRBV7-3, the J call TRBJ2-3, with a weak D call TRBD1 (6 bases). The CDR3 extends over 15 amino acids. CDR1 SGHTA and CDR2 FQGTGA come from the germline V gene. Trimming took off 5 bases at V and 2 bases at J, with 14 bases between the two ends. The CDR3 here is CASSRFGQFTDTQYF. In DNA, the CDR3 is TGTGCCAGCAGCCGATTCGGACAGTTCACAGATACGCAGTATTTT.

V is TRBV5-6 and J is TRBJ1-2, with D unresolved. CDR1 and CDR2 from the germline V gene are SGHDT and YYEEEE. The CDR3 has 15 amino acids. Trimming took off 0 bases at V and 4 bases at J, with 13 bases between the two ends. The CDR3 region has the DNA TGTGCCAGCAGCTTGGTTTCGGGGATCGGCTATGGCTACACCTTC. Translated, it gives CASSLVSGIGYGYTF.

This clone was picked up many times. The V call is TRBV2, the J call TRBJ2-7; D is perhaps TRBD1 or TRBD2 (5 bases each). Per the germline V gene, CDR1 is SNHLY and CDR2 is FYNNEI. This CDR3 spans 15 amino acids. With 4 bases removed from V and 6 bases from J, the gap between germline ends came to 19 bases. CDR3 coding DNA: TGTGCCAGCAGTGGATCCGGGACCGCTCCGAGCGAGCAGTACTTC. Translated, it gives CASSGSGTAPSEQYF.

The chain joins TRBV10-3 to TRBJ2-2, with 11 bases fitting TRBD1. CDR1 and CDR2 from the germline V gene are ENHRY and SYGVKD. This CDR3 has 16 residues. The J segment lost 7 bases and the V segment lost 2 bases, leaving 6 bases of the junction unmatched. CDR3 in DNA: TGTGCCATCAGTGAGATGGGGGACAGGGGGTTCGGGGAGCTGTTTTTT. Amino acids: CAISEMGDRGFGELFF.

The V and J genes are TRBV7-3 and TRBJ2-3; 9 bases match TRBD1. Germline V gene data show CDR1 as SGHTA and CDR2 as FQGTGA. After removal of 5 bases from V and 1 base from J, the junction contained 4 bases not matched to a gene. This CDR3 has 15 amino acids. The CDR3 spells CASSPTGGRTDTQYF. Written as DNA, the CDR3 is TGTGCCAGCAGCCCAACAGGGGGCCGCACAGATACGCAGTATTTT.

The chain employs TRBV5-1 and TRBJ2-3; unclear D gene. Per germline, CDR1 SGHRS and CDR2 YFSETQ. Trimming removed 1 base from V and 6 bases from J, with 6 bases in between. The CDR3 totals 12 residues. The CDR3 is CASSLIRDTQYF. CDR3 DNA sequence: TGCGCCAGCAGCTTGATCCGGGATACGCAGTATTTT.

This clone was seen a single time. The V and J genes are TRBV2 and TRBJ1-2; the D is unclear. The CDR3 is 12 residues long. The germline CDR1 and CDR2 sequences are SNHLY and FYNNEI. Trimming removed 4 bases at V and 4 bases at J, with 7 bases between. The CDR3 region is CASSASAYGYTF. CDR3 DNA sequence: TGTGCCAGCAGTGCGTCCGCCTATGGCTACACCTTC.

This clone has a single count. Other DNA sequences in this specimen translate into the identical CDR3. The chain uses TRBV27 and TRBJ2-1, with D unclear. The CDR3 sequence is 11 residues long. V was shortened by 6 bases and J by 4 bases, with 4 bases between the two germline ends. The V gene's germline CDR1 is MNHEY and CDR2 SMNVEV (reference sequence). CDR3 sequence: CASRQYNEQFF. For the CDR3, the DNA is TGTGCCAGCAGGCAGTACAATGAGCAGTTCTTC.

This chain links TRBV18 with TRBJ1-4; 9 nucleotides line up with TRBD1. The V gene's germline CDR1 is KGHSH and CDR2 LQKENI. The CDR3 runs to 14 residues. The V and J ends lost 6 bases and 8 bases, in that order; junction bases with no gene match: 7. CDR3 sequence: CASSKQGAGEKLFF. In DNA, the CDR3 is TGTGCCAGCTCCAAACAGGGGGCGGGCGAAAAACTGTTTTTT.

The chain has TRBV28 and TRBJ2-5, with TRBD2 matching 13 bases. There are 18 residues in the CDR3. Trimming removed 3 bases from V and 1 base from J; junction bases left unmatched: 8. Germline V gene sequence: CDR1 MDHEN, CDR2 SYDVKM. The CDR3 reads CASSLWTSGRRSQETQYF. For the CDR3, the DNA is TGTGCCAGCAGTTTGTGGACTAGCGGGAGAAGGTCCCAAGAGACCCAGTACTTC. Drawing the rest from reference TRBV28 and TRBJ2-5, the complete variable domain is DVKVTQSSRYLVKRTGEKVFLECVQDMDHENMFWYRQDPGLGLRLIYFSYDVKMKEKGDIPEGYSVSREKKERFSLILESASTNQTSMYLCASSLWTSGRRSQETQYFGPGTRLLVL.

There are a few counts of this clone. This chain links TRBV4-2 with TRBJ2-1; 7 positions match TRBD2. Trimming took 0 bases from V and 8 from J; bases not matched to a gene: 10. Germline V gene sequence: CDR1 LGHNA, CDR2 YNFKEQ. The CDR3 runs 16 residues. Here the CDR3 reads CASSQDLASGADEQFF. CDR3 in DNA: TGTGCCAGCAGCCAAGATCTGGCTAGCGGCGCGGATGAGCAGTTCTTC.

This chain links TRBV19 with TRBJ2-7, with 7 bases that match TRBD2. Germline V lookup: CDR1 LNHDA, CDR2 SQIVND (reference sequence). This CDR3 contains 16 residues. The J segment lost 7 bases and the V segment lost 5 bases, leaving 17 bases of the junction unmatched. CDR3 sequence: CASSPHPGTTYGEQYF. CDR3 in DNA: TGTGCCAGTAGTCCGCATCCCGGGACTACTTACGGGGAGCAGTACTTC. The full variable domain, with the rest looked up from reference TRBV19 and TRBJ2-7, is DGGITQSPKYLFRKEGQNVTLSCEQNLNHDAMYWYRQDPGQGLRLIYYSQIVNDFQKGDIAEGYSVSREKKESFPLTVTSAQKNPTAFYLCASSPHPGTTYGEQYFGPGTRLTVT.

V gene TRBV15 combines with J gene TRBJ1-1; no reliable D call. This CDR3 region has 13 residues. V shed 3 bases and J shed 1 base, with 6 bases lying between them. Germline CDR1 and CDR2: LNHNV and YYDKDF (reference sequence). The CDR3 loop reads CATSRIKNTEAFF. The CDR3, as DNA: TGTGCCACCAGCAGGATAAAGAACACTGAAGCTTTCTTT. The entire variable domain, with the rest obtained from reference TRBV15 and TRBJ1-1, is as follows: DAMVIQNPRYQVTQFGKPVTLSCSQTLNHNVMYWYQQKSSQAPKLLFHYYDKDFNNEADTPDNFQSRRPNTSFCFLDIRSPGLGDTAMYLCATSRIKNTEAFFGQGTRLTVV.

The chain joins TRBV9 to TRBJ1-3; 10 bases map to TRBD1. V shed 4 bases, J shed 2 bases, and the junction held 9 bases outside the gene matches. In germline, CDR1 is SGDLS, CDR2 YYNGEE. The CDR3 contains 17 residues. CDR3 sequence (DNA): TGTGCCAGCAGCCCCGGGACAGGGGAAGGGGCTGGAAACACCATATATTTT. It codes for CASSPGTGEGAGNTIYF.

As DNA, the CDR3 is TGTGCCAGCAGCTTCCGAGGGAATGGTCATGAGCAGTTCTTC. This encodes CASSFRGNGHEQFF. The chain is built from TRBV7-8 and TRBJ2-1; TRBD2 is a possible D gene (5 bases). The germline V gene has CDR1 SGHVS and CDR2 FQNEAQ. V lost 3 bases, J lost 8 bases, and 14 bases lay in between. The CDR3 is 14 amino acids.

The J gene is TRBJ2-1, the V gene TRBV9; possibly TRBD2 for D (8 bases). Deletions cut 3 bases from V and 0 bases from J, with 19 bases between. Looked up from germline, CDR1 is SGDLS and CDR2 is YYNGEE. CDR3 length equals 18 residues. CDR3 sequence (DNA): TGTGCCAGCAGCGACAGAGGGGGCGGGGGGAGCTCCTACAATGAGCAGTTCTTC. Amino acids: CASSDRGGGGSSYNEQFF.

The chain combines TRBV28 with TRBJ2-7; D perhaps matches TRBD1 (5 bases). V lost 2 bases, J lost 5 bases, and 16 bases lay in between. This CDR3 is 15 amino acids long. CDR1 is MDHEN and CDR2 is SYDVKM in the germline V gene. The CDR3 loop is CASSLQSRGKDEQYF. The DNA of the CDR3 is TGTGCCAGCAGTTTACAATCTAGGGGTAAGGACGAGCAGTACTTC. Full variable domain (rest looked up from reference TRBV28 and TRBJ2-7): DVKVTQSSRYLVKRTGEKVFLECVQDMDHENMFWYRQDPGLGLRLIYFSYDVKMKEKGDIPEGYSVSREKKERFSLILESASTNQTSMYLCASSLQSRGKDEQYFGPGTRLTVT.